This entry concerns a single TCR beta chain. The entry originates in a study of blood T cells in healthy people across ages. Together with a sample-barcoded 5' primer, a J-beta primer mix was included in a second PCR lasting about 6 to 11 cycles. TCRdb re-derived calls from the 5' RACE reads in MiXCR, one entry per CDR3 protein. The sample records roughly 1.9 million distinct CDR3 sequences, 30% to 40% being singletons. They isolated at least 6 million PBMCs from each sample. The sample taken for sequencing was blood. This receptor was identified in a human donor in good health.

DNA for the CDR3: TGTGCCAGCTCACCAACCAGACAGGGGACCTTAGAGACCCAGTACTTC. Translation: CASSPTRQGTLETQYF. J is TRBJ2-5 and V is TRBV18; 8 bases are shared with TRBD1. J gave up 4 bases and V 2 bases, and 9 bases lay outside the gene matches. This CDR3 has 16 residues. Germline V gene sequence: CDR1 KGHSH, CDR2 LQKENI.